Reported below is one T cell receptor (beta chain). The data were taken from a study of T cell clonotyping in hematopoietic cell transplantation. TCRdb's copy holds only in-frame clones and misses some; the assay was immunoSEQ multiplex PCR. The table has approximately 28,000 clones, 75% to 85% seen once. The time point here: recipient sample about 28 days before transplant, after cytoreduction. The germline V gene encodes CDR1 MNHEY and CDR2 SVGAGI. This CDR3 has 16 residues. Between the trimmed V and J ends, which lost 0 bases and 7 bases, there was a span of 15 bases. This material consisted of peripheral blood mononuclear cells, taken before stem cell transplant. This clonotype was obtained from a woman aged 60-75 years with acute myeloid leukemia. Some clones in this sample may be carry-over from other donors' samples. V gene TRBV6-5 combines with J gene TRBJ1-4; no firm D call. The CDR3 nucleotides read TGTGCCAGCAGTTACTCGCTGGGCCTTCGGCCTGAAAAACTGTTTTTT. This gives the protein CASSYSLGLRPEKLFF.